The 11 T cell receptor beta chains below all came from one sample that was sequenced in a study of blood T cell repertoires in COVID-19 (TCRdb year 2020). Library generation was performed with the immunoSEQ multiplex PCR assay. TCRdb took this table from immuneACCESS and kept in-frame rearrangements with V and J called. Such tables lack part of the clones; where checked against another copy, unresolved V genes explain under half of the gap, and the rest is unexplained. The sample table records about 140,000 clones; more than 60% of these occur just once. The ten largest make up roughly 9% of the sample. Sequencing was done on a sample of peripheral blood. These receptors were collected from a woman aged 50 to 60 with active or convalescent COVID-19.

The chain employs TRBV28 and TRBJ2-3, with D unresolved. Germline V CDR1 and CDR2: MDHEN, SYDVKM. This CDR3 region has 14 residues. Trimming took 5 bases from V and 4 from J, leaving 13 bases between them. The CDR3 loop reads CASSTPPPADTQYF. The CDR3 region has the DNA TGTGCCAGCAGTACCCCCCCGCCGGCAGATACGCAGTATTTT.

This clone was observed a few times. This chain uses TRBV10-3 with TRBJ2-3, with TRBD2 matching 12 bases. After removal of 4 bases from V and 4 bases from J, the junction contained 3 bases not matched to a gene. The CDR3 sequence is 15 residues long. Germline CDR1 ENHRY, CDR2 SYGVKD. CDR3 loop: CAISGRLAGADTQYF. CDR3 coding DNA: TGTGCCATCAGTGGTCGACTAGCGGGAGCAGATACGCAGTATTTT.

The genes are TRBV6-5 and TRBJ2-2; D gene uncertain. This CDR3 comprises 11 residues. The germline V gene has CDR1 MNHEY and CDR2 SVGAGI. Trimming removed 7 bases from V and 4 bases from J, with 4 bases in between. Here the CDR3 DNA reads TGTGCCAGCAAGCGCACCGGGGAGCTGTTTTTT. It translates to CASKRTGELFF.

The chain has TRBV30 and TRBJ2-2, with 7 bases that match TRBD2. V gave up 5 bases and J gave up 6 bases; unmatched junction bases: 12. The CDR3 extends over 15 amino acids. From germline, CDR1 is GTSNPN and CDR2 SVGIG (reference sequence). In DNA form, the CDR3 reads TGTGCCTGGGGCCTGAGGGGCGGGAGCGCCGGGGAGCTGTTTTTT. It encodes CAWGLRGGSAGELFF.

The CDR3 loop reads CASSTIGTVLLASTDTQYF. CDR3 coding DNA: TGTGCCAGCAGCACCATTGGGACAGTTTTGCTTGCTAGCACAGATACGCAGTATTTT. This sequence joins TRBV28 and TRBJ2-3, with 7 bases lining up with TRBD1. This CDR3 is built from 19 residues. Germline values: CDR1 MDHEN, CDR2 SYDVKM. Germline trimming cut 6 bases from V and 0 bases from J; bases unmatched to any gene: 18.

The chain joins TRBV5-5 to TRBJ1-2, with 9 bases fitting TRBD1. From germline, CDR1 is SGHKS and CDR2 YYEKEE (reference sequence). The CDR3 runs 15 residues. J lost 2 bases, V lost 4 bases, and 6 bases had no gene match. The CDR3 coding sequence is TGTGCCAGCAGCCCTGGACAGGGGATCAACTATGGCTACACCTTC. Translating it yields CASSPGQGINYGYTF.

The chain recombines TRBV7-8 with TRBJ2-5; a weak D match, TRBD1 (6 bases). Germline V CDR1 and CDR2: SGHVS, FQNEAQ. This CDR3 contains 15 residues. Trimming stripped 2 bases from V and 4 bases from J, with 14 bases between. CDR3 region: CASSLSRGPPETQYF. In DNA form, the CDR3 reads TGTGCCAGCAGCTTATCCAGGGGACCCCCAGAGACCCAGTACTTC.

This clone was seen a handful of times. V and J are TRBV5-4 and TRBJ1-4, with 7 positions matching TRBD1. Germline trimming cut 4 bases from V and 8 bases from J; bases unmatched to any gene: 8. CDR1 SGHNT and CDR2 YYREEE come from the germline V gene (reference sequence). The CDR3 runs to 14 residues. The CDR3 protein is CASSPDRAGEKLFF. The CDR3 DNA reads as TGTGCCAGCAGCCCAGACAGGGCAGGGGAAAAACTGTTTTTT.

The chain joins TRBV30 to TRBJ2-7, with 16 bases identical to TRBD2. V lost 1 base and J lost 6; bases outside the gene matches: 6. CDR1 and CDR2 (germline): GTSNPN, SVGIG (reference sequence). The CDR3 covers 16 residues. CDR3 DNA: TGTGCCTGGAGTGCGGGACTAGCGGGGGGGCCGCCCGAGCAGTACTTC. Translation: CAWSAGLAGGPPEQYF.

This clone was recorded once. The chain combines TRBV9 with TRBJ2-5, with 8 bases that match TRBD1. Germline V CDR1 and CDR2: SGDLS, YYNGEE. The length of the CDR3 is 15 residues. After removal of 0 bases from V and 4 bases from J, the junction contained 5 bases not matched to a gene. CDR3 region: CASSVGQGRGETQYF. The DNA for the CDR3 is TGTGCCAGCAGCGTAGGACAGGGGCGGGGAGAGACCCAGTACTTC.

This sequence joins TRBV7-2 and TRBJ2-3, with D tentatively TRBD1 (5 bases). Germline V lookup: CDR1 SGHTA, CDR2 FQGNSA. This CDR3 comprises 13 residues. Trimming took off 3 bases at V and 4 bases at J, with 8 bases between the two ends. The CDR3 loop is CASSFAGSDTQYF. The CDR3 DNA reads as TGTGCCAGCAGCTTCGCAGGGTCAGATACGCAGTATTTT.